The source of this TCR beta chain is a study of cytomegalovirus exposure and HLA in healthy donors. Study-level points and caveats: The authors listed around 150 TCR beta chains as cytomegalovirus-associated. In a later analysis, common viral pathogens appeared linked to several of the most significant clusters.

Between the trimmed V and J ends, which lost 0 bases and 11 bases, there was a span of 19 bases. Germline V lookup: CDR1 LNHDA, CDR2 SQIVND (reference sequence). This CDR3 is 15 amino acids long. Notes on this clone: Antigen unknown.

In the PCR, 60 Vbeta and 13 Jbeta primers were used. Profiling relied on immunoSEQ multiplex PCR, and the TCRdb table lists in-frame clones only, not all of them. The sample has 110,000 or so clones, around 77% seen once. The sample taken for sequencing was PBMCs. J is TRBJ1-1 and V is TRBV19; D uncertain. The TCR sequence derives from a woman aged 30 to 39 in good health and CMV-seropositive. The DNA for the CDR3 is TGTGCCAGTAGTATAGATCAGACCGAACAGAGAGGGGCTTTCTTT. As protein: CASSIDQTEQRGAFF. Using reference TRBV19 and TRBJ1-1 for the parts outside the CDR3, the full variable domain is DGGITQSPKYLFRKEGQNVTLSCEQNLNHDAMYWYRQDPGQGLRLIYYSQIVNDFQKGDIAEGYSVSREKKESFPLTVTSAQKNPTAFYLCASSIDQTEQRGAFFGQGTRLTVV.